Described below is a single T cell receptor (beta chain) sequence and its context. This sample stems from a study of blood T cell repertoires in COVID-19. V was pared by 5 bases and J by 6 bases, with 5 bases of the junction left unmatched. This CDR3 has 13 residues. Some clones are missing from TCRdb's copy, which holds only in-frame ones; the method was immunoSEQ multiplex PCR. The table has about 230,000 clones, roughly 82% seen once; the top ten hold 1.4%. This chain joins TRBV12-3 or TRBV12-4 and TRBJ1-2; 8 bases map to TRBD1. The sample was peripheral blood. This receptor was taken from a woman aged 40 to 49 who had recovered from COVID-19. The CDR3 spells CASSPQGADGYTF. Here the CDR3 DNA reads TGTGCCAGCAGTCCCCAGGGGGCAGATGGCTACACCTTC.